The T cell receptor (beta chain) under discussion was sequenced for a study of T cells in tuberculosis. V dropped 1 base and J dropped 0; count of bases not matched to a gene: 8. The CDR3 runs to 18 residues. Looked up from germline, CDR1 is MNHNS and CDR2 is SASEGT. The assay was immunoSEQ multiplex PCR, and TCRdb's table has in-frame clones only and misses some. The table lists tens of thousands of clones, 90% to 95% of them singletons, with around 6.5% in the top ten. As to time point: new active TB diagnosis, blood taken before or within 7 days of starting treatment. Details on this clone: What it binds is unknown.

Study observations and caveats: A GMM-specific repertoire classifier reached 85% to 90% accuracy, AUROC approximately 0.9.

Here the sequenced sample was PBMCs, taken at tuberculosis diagnosis. V and J are TRBV6-1 and TRBJ1-4; 7 bases align to TRBD1. This sequence was found in an adult with tuberculosis. As DNA, the CDR3 is TGTGCCAGCAGTGAAGTGGGACAGAAAATTGCAACTAATGAAAAACTGTTTTTT. It codes for CASSEVGQKIATNEKLFF.